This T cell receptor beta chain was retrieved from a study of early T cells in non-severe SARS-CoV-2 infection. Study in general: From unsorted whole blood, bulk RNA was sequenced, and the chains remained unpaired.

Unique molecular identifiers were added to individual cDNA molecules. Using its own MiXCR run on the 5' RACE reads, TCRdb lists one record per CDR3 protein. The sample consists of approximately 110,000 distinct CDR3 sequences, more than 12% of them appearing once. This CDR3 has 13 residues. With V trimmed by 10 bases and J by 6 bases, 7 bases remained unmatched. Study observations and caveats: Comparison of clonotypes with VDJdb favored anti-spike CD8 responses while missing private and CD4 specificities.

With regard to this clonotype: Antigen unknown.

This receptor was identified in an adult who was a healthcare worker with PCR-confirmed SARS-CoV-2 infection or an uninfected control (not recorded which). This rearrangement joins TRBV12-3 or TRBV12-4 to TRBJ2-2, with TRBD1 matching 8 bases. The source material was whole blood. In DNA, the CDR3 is TGTGCCATACTGACAGGGGTGGCCGGGGAGCTGTTTTTT. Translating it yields CAILTGVAGELFF.